The 17 T cell receptor beta chains below all came from one sample that was sequenced in a study of cytomegalovirus exposure and HLA in healthy donors (dated by TCRdb to about 2017). Library prep was done by the immunoSEQ multiplex PCR assay. The multiplex PCR relied on a mix of 60 forward primers for TCR Vbeta segments and 13 reverse primers for TCR Jbeta segments. TCRdb re-hosts the immuneACCESS table, in-frame sequences only. Its copies lack some clones; in the studies checked, an unresolved V gene accounts for under half of them, and the cause for the rest is not known. In this sample the table shows approximately 150,000 clones, about 80% of which occur a single time. The ten biggest clones cover less than 1.2% of the sample. The sample consisted of PBMCs. Receptor source: a woman aged 40 to 50 in good health and CMV-seronegative.

The chain recombines TRBV27 with TRBJ2-7; D not resolved. V was cut by 11 bases and J by 4 bases, with 9 bases left in between. This CDR3 region has 10 residues. Per the germline V gene, CDR1 is MNHEY and CDR2 is SMNVEV (reference sequence). The CDR3 DNA follows: TGTGCCGTGGGCCGGTACGAGCAGTACTTC. Translation gives CAVGRYEQYF.

Comments on this clone: At one boundary the junction diverges from the germline segment, which might be a read error. This sequence joins TRBV20-1 and TRBJ2-1; 12 bases are a match to TRBD2. This CDR3 is built from 11 residues. CDR1 and CDR2 from the germline V gene are DFQATT and SNEGSKA (reference sequence). The chain's CDR3 is CSADSTSGGIF. For the CDR3, the DNA is TGCAGTGCCGATTCGACTAGCGGGGGAATCTTC.

The V call is TRBV29-1, the J call TRBJ2-1, with TRBD1 identical over 7 bases. The CDR3 totals 14 residues. Germline CDR1 is SQVTM and CDR2 is ANQGSEA. J lost 3 bases, V lost 7 bases, and 9 bases had no gene match. The CDR3 DNA reads as TGCAGCGCTTTAAGACAGGGTAGCTACAATGAGCAGTTCTTC. Translating gives CSALRQGSYNEQFF.

This chain joins TRBV19 and TRBJ2-6, with D unclear. Germline V gene sequence: CDR1 LNHDA, CDR2 SQIVND (reference sequence). The CDR3 consists of 17 residues. Trimming removed 3 bases at V and 0 bases at J, with 12 bases between. The CDR3 protein is CASSIQALSSGANVLTF. The CDR3 region has the DNA TGTGCCAGTAGTATTCAGGCCCTCAGCTCTGGGGCCAACGTCCTGACTTTC.

This chain links TRBV28 with TRBJ1-5, with no clear D. This CDR3 spans 16 amino acids. The germline CDR1 and CDR2 sequences are MDHEN and SYDVKM. The V end lost 3 bases, the J end lost 2 bases, and 14 bases lay between the germline ends. The CDR3 spells CASSLRSLNGNQPQHF. The CDR3 region has the DNA TGTGCCAGCAGTTTGCGCTCTCTCAATGGCAATCAGCCCCAGCATTTT.

The chain combines TRBV5-1 with TRBJ2-1; 10 bases are shared with TRBD2. The CDR3 covers 16 residues. V lost 4 bases, J lost 8 bases, and 12 bases stayed unmatched. Germline lookup yields CDR1 SGHRS and CDR2 YFSETQ. The CDR3 DNA follows: TGCGCCAGCAGCATACAAGCGGGAGGGCCCCGCGATGAGCAGTTCTTC. Protein product: CASSIQAGGPRDEQFF. Supplemented by reference TRBV5-1 and TRBJ2-1, the full variable domain reads KAGVTQTPRYLIKTRGQQVTLSCSPISGHRSVSWYQQTPGQGLQFLFEYFSETQRNKGNFPGRFSGRQFSNSRSEMNVSTLELGDSALYLCASSIQAGGPRDEQFFGPGTRLTVL.

This clone has more than one count but fewer than ten. V and J are TRBV5-1 and TRBJ1-1, with 7 bases matching TRBD1. The CDR3 contains 15 residues. With V trimmed by 1 base and J by 6 bases, 9 bases remained unmatched. Per the germline V gene, CDR1 is SGHRS and CDR2 is YFSETQ. The CDR3 protein is CASSLSVGGGAEAFF. For the CDR3, the DNA is TGCGCCAGCAGCTTGAGTGTTGGAGGGGGCGCTGAAGCTTTCTTT.

The V call is TRBV30, the J call TRBJ2-7; weak D call: TRBD2 (5 bases). CDR3 length: 13 residues. With 0 bases removed from V and 3 bases from J, the gap between germline ends came to 9 bases. In germline, CDR1 is GTSNPN, CDR2 SVGIG (reference sequence). The CDR3 sequence: CAWSVGGNYEQYF. DNA of the CDR3: TGTGCCTGGAGTGTAGGAGGTAACTACGAGCAGTACTTC.

The chain has TRBV6-1 and TRBJ1-4; the match to TRBD1 covers 7 bases. The length of the CDR3 is 15 residues. V was clipped by 4 bases and J by 4 bases; unmatched bases: 6. Germline values: CDR1 MNHNS, CDR2 SASEGT. The CDR3: CASSAWDRNNEKLFF. DNA of the CDR3: TGTGCCAGCAGTGCGTGGGACAGAAATAATGAAAAACTGTTTTTT.

This clone was seen a handful of times. The chain joins TRBV15 to TRBJ2-7, with a possible D match to TRBD1 (6 bases). The CDR3 runs 16 residues. The V gene's germline CDR1 is LNHNV and CDR2 YYDKDF (reference sequence). With 1 base removed from V and 0 bases from J, the gap between germline ends came to 13 bases. DNA of the CDR3: TGTGCCACCAGCAGAGGACAGGTCCTCAGCTCCTACGAGCAGTACTTC. Translated, it gives CATSRGQVLSSYEQYF.

The gene calls are TRBV27 and TRBJ2-7, with 8 bases matching TRBD2. Germline CDR1 reads MNHEY; CDR2 reads SMNVEV (reference sequence). The V segment lost 5 bases and the J segment 2 bases; nucleotides outside the gene matches: 8. This CDR3 contains 15 residues. The CDR3 DNA reads TGTGCCAGCAGTCTAAGACTAGCGCGGGCCTACGAGCAGTACTTC. It encodes CASSLRLARAYEQYF.

The gene calls are TRBV29-1 and TRBJ2-3, with 12 bases lining up with TRBD2. The CDR3 contains 16 residues. Germline CDR1 is SQVTM and CDR2 is ANQGSEA. J lost 2 bases, V lost 7 bases, and 10 bases had no gene match. The DNA of the CDR3 is TGCAGCGGGATGGGGGCTAGCGGGAGGGCCACAGATACGCAGTATTTT. It codes for CSGMGASGRATDTQYF.

The chain has TRBV28 and TRBJ2-7; 9 bases line up with TRBD2. Losses at the gene ends were 7 bases for V and 2 bases for J; bases not matched to a gene: 9. Germline V gene lookup returns CDR1 MDHEN and CDR2 SYDVKM. The length of the CDR3 is 15 residues. The CDR3 DNA follows: TGTGCCAGCACCTCCAGAGGGACTAGCACCTACGAGCAGTACTTC. Translation gives CASTSRGTSTYEQYF.

This clone was detected a few times. The chain uses TRBV30 and TRBJ2-3, with D tentatively TRBD1 (6 bases). Trimming removed 8 bases from V and 1 base from J, with 19 bases in between. Germline V gives CDR1 GTSNPN, CDR2 SVGIG (reference sequence). CDR3 length: 15 residues. The CDR3 bases are TGTGCCACCTCATCCACAGGGTTAGGCACAGATACGCAGTATTTT. It specifies CATSSTGLGTDTQYF.

CDR3 sequence (DNA): TGTGCCAGCAGCTTGAGTAGCTCAACTAATGAAAAACTGTTTTTT. Its protein is CASSLSSSTNEKLFF. The V and J genes are TRBV11-2 and TRBJ1-4; D call uncertain. V gave up 3 bases and J gave up 0 bases, with 8 bases separating them. The CDR3 sequence is 15 residues long. CDR1 SGHAT and CDR2 FQNNGV come from the germline V gene.

This clone occurred a few times. The chain is built from TRBV5-4 and TRBJ1-4; no clear D gene. The CDR3 sequence is 13 residues long. Per the germline V gene, CDR1 is SGHNT and CDR2 is YYREEE (reference sequence). Trimming cost V 2 bases and J 8 bases, with 10 bases left between them. CDR3 sequence: CASSLSGMEKLFF. CDR3 DNA: TGTGCCAGCAGCTTATCCGGGATGGAAAAACTGTTTTTT. The whole variable domain, remainder taken from reference TRBV5-4 and TRBJ1-4, is ETGVTQSPTHLIKTRGQQVTLRCSSQSGHNTVSWYQQALGQGPQFIFQYYREEENGRGNFPPRFSGLQFPNYSSELNVNALELDDSALYLCASSLSGMEKLFFGSGTQLSVL.

V is TRBV28 and J is TRBJ2-1; 13 nucleotides align to TRBD2. Germline lookup yields CDR1 MDHEN and CDR2 SYDVKM. The CDR3 covers 14 residues. V lost 5 bases, J lost 7 bases, and 2 bases stayed unmatched. The CDR3 DNA reads as TGTGCCAGCAGTCCGACTAGCGGGAGGAATGAGCAGTTCTTC. Protein product: CASSPTSGRNEQFF.